These 32 T cell receptor beta chains were all obtained from the same sample, sequenced in a study of regulatory T cells in long-lasting Graves disease. Assembly of TCR beta libraries relied on iRepertoire HTBI primers together with Arm-PCR of CDR3 regions. A single record per CDR3 protein comes from TCRdb applying MiXCR to the multiplex PCR reads. Counted here are approximately 560,000 distinct CDR3 sequences, about 16% occurring once; the ten biggest clones make up more than 10%. The time point: newly diagnosed GD, antithyroid drugs for less than 3 months. RNA from PBMCs was the source of the TCR library. The sample was also linked to a second study, of T cells in Graves' hyperthyroidism and ophthalmopathy.

The specimen was peripheral blood mononuclear cells (PBMCs), collected at new diagnosis, from a patient treated with antithyroid drugs. These receptors came from a man aged 18 to 30 with Graves disease.

On this clonotype itself: Possible read error: a much larger clone is one base away. The chain recombines TRBV12-3 or TRBV12-4 with TRBJ2-5; D unresolved. The CDR3 is made up of 13 amino acids. CDR3 region: CASSTHSQEAQYF. In DNA form, the CDR3 reads TGTGCCAGCAGTACGCACAGCCAAGAGGCCCAGTACTTC.

On this clonotype itself: This may come from a read error, since a much larger clone is one base off. This sequence joins TRBV13 and TRBJ2-7; 8 bases are shared with TRBD1. CDR3 length equals 15 residues. V lost 0 bases to trimming and J lost 4 bases; unmatched junction nucleotides: 5. Per germline, CDR1 PRHDT and CDR2 FYEKMQ (reference sequence). Written as DNA, the CDR3 is TGTGCCAGCAGCTTAGGCAGGGGGCTCCCTTACGAGCAGTACTTC. Protein: CASSLGRGLPYEQYF.

The chain is built from TRBV9 and TRBJ2-5; 11 bases line up with TRBD1. Per germline, CDR1 SGDLS and CDR2 YYNGEE. The length of the CDR3 is 16 residues. V trimming: 1 base; J trimming: 5 bases; junction bases outside the gene matches: 7. CDR3: CASSVFGTGGRETQYF. CDR3 DNA sequence: TGTGCCAGCAGCGTATTCGGGACAGGGGGGAGGGAGACCCAGTACTTC.

This clonotype was seen more than once but under ten times. The chain links TRBV14 to TRBJ2-7, with TRBD1 matching 9 bases. CDR3 length equals 15 residues. From germline, CDR1 is SGHDN and CDR2 FVKESK. V lost 4 bases, J lost 3 bases, and 7 bases stayed unmatched. The CDR3 DNA reads TGTGCCAGCAGCCCCTCCGACAGGGGGTACTACGAGCAGTACTTC. It translates to CASSPSDRGYYEQYF.

This clonotype was picked up many times. This rearrangement joins TRBV11-2 to TRBJ2-3; D may be TRBD2 (6 bases). The germline gives CDR1 SGHAT, CDR2 FQNNGV. This CDR3 comprises 15 residues. Trimming cost V 5 bases and J 7 bases, with 19 bases left between them. CDR3 in amino acids: CASSPTGVLGNTQYF. DNA of the CDR3: TGTGCCAGCAGCCCCACGGGAGTGTTGGGAAATACGCAGTATTTT.

This clonotype was observed at least ten times. The rearrangement links TRBV28 to TRBJ1-5, with D possibly TRBD1 on 6 matching bases. Germline CDR1 is MDHEN and CDR2 is SYDVKM. The CDR3 has 13 amino acids. V was pared by 3 bases and J by 5 bases, with 8 bases between. The CDR3 loop reads CASSLDSDQPQHF. CDR3 DNA sequence: TGTGCCAGCAGTTTGGACAGCGATCAGCCCCAGCATTTT.

This clonotype has a count of ten or more. The chain employs TRBV20-1 and TRBJ2-1, with TRBD1 matching 10 bases. The CDR3 covers 14 residues. The germline gives CDR1 DFQATT, CDR2 SNEGSKA (reference sequence). J gave up 7 bases and V 1 base, and 4 bases lay outside the gene matches. The CDR3 loop reads CSARGGDRGNEQFF. Here the CDR3 DNA reads TGCAGTGCTAGAGGCGGGGACAGGGGAAATGAGCAGTTCTTC.

This chain joins TRBV11-2 and TRBJ2-3, with 8 bases fitting TRBD2. The ends lost 2 bases at V and 6 bases at J; junction bases unmatched: 7. The germline V gene encodes CDR1 SGHAT and CDR2 FQNNGV. The CDR3 spans 15 residues. The DNA of the CDR3 is TGTGCCAGCAGCTTATATCCGGGAGGGCCCGATACGCAGTATTTT. It specifies CASSLYPGGPDTQYF.

The chain carries TRBV19 and TRBJ1-4; D gene uncertain. The CDR3 length is 14 residues. The ends were cut back, 5 bases at V and 8 bases at J, with 15 bases in the middle. Germline V gene sequence: CDR1 LNHDA, CDR2 SQIVND (reference sequence). The DNA of the CDR3 is TGTGCCAGTAGTCCCGACGGACTACGGGAAAAACTGTTTTTT. Encoded protein: CASSPDGLREKLFF.

This clonotype was counted a few times. The chain is built from TRBV29-1 and TRBJ2-1; D is perhaps TRBD2 (5 bases). Germline V gene sequence: CDR1 SQVTM, CDR2 ANQGSEA. The CDR3 totals 15 residues. Trimming pared 0 bases from V and 4 bases from J, leaving 13 bases between. CDR3: CSVEDLPRGYNEQFF. DNA of the CDR3: TGCAGCGTTGAAGATCTCCCCCGAGGGTACAATGAGCAGTTCTTC.

This clonotype appeared many times. J is TRBJ1-5 and V is TRBV12-3 or TRBV12-4, with TRBD1 matching 9 bases. There are 14 residues in the CDR3. V shed 6 bases and J 7 bases; nucleotides not matched to a gene: 7. CDR3 coding DNA: TGTGCCAGCAGCCGTACAGGGGGCAGGCAGCCCCAGCATTTT. It encodes CASSRTGGRQPQHF.

This clonotype occurred a few times. The J gene is TRBJ2-5, the V gene TRBV20-1, with D possibly being TRBD1 or TRBD2 (6 bases each). From germline, CDR1 is DFQATT and CDR2 SNEGSKA (reference sequence). The CDR3 extends over 13 amino acids. V shed 6 bases and J shed 4 bases, with 15 bases lying between them. This chain's CDR3 is CSAPPSGAETQYF. The CDR3 DNA reads as TGCAGTGCCCCACCTTCGGGGGCAGAGACCCAGTACTTC.

This chain joins TRBV19 and TRBJ1-6; unclear D gene. The V end was cut by 11 bases, the J end by 7 bases, with 15 bases between. The CDR3 spans 13 residues. In germline, CDR1 is LNHDA, CDR2 SQIVND (reference sequence). The DNA of the CDR3 is TGTGCCTCAGGTCCTGGATTGAATTCACCCCTCCACTTT. Its translation: CASGPGLNSPLHF.

This clonotype was counted ten times or more. This sequence joins TRBV3-1 and TRBJ2-1; D not resolved. The assigned J gene may be wrong: the sequence end matches TRBJ2-5 better. CDR1 and CDR2 (germline): LGHDT, YNNKEL (reference sequence). The CDR3 length is 14 residues. In DNA, the CDR3 is TGTGCCAGCAGCCAAGATCAGAGTGCGGAGACCCAGTACTTC. It translates to CASSQDQSAETQYF.

This clonotype was seen more than once but under ten times. The chain carries TRBV27 and TRBJ1-2; D is undetermined. Germline CDR1 is MNHEY and CDR2 is SMNVEV (reference sequence). The CDR3 totals 12 residues. Trimming left V 8 bases short and J 8 bases short, with 15 bases between. CDR3 protein: CASSSPGRGYTF. As DNA, the CDR3 is TGTGCCAGCTCATCCCCGGGGAGGGGCTACACCTTC.

The rearrangement joins TRBV5-1 to TRBJ1-4, with 8 bases aligning to TRBD1. Trimming took 4 bases from V and 5 from J; bases not matched to a gene: 10. This CDR3 has 16 residues. Germline CDR1 reads SGHRS; CDR2 reads YFSETQ. CDR3 in DNA: TGCGCCAGCAGCCCCGGACAGGGTAGTTGGAATGAAAAACTGTTTTTT. This sequence encodes CASSPGQGSWNEKLFF. Full variable domain (rest looked up from reference TRBV5-1 and TRBJ1-4): KAGVTQTPRYLIKTRGQQVTLSCSPISGHRSVSWYQQTPGQGLQFLFEYFSETQRNKGNFPGRFSGRQFSNSRSEMNVSTLELGDSALYLCASSPGQGSWNEKLFFGSGTQLSVL.

This clonotype was observed at least ten times. The chain has TRBV6-1 and TRBJ2-7, with D possibly called TRBD1 or TRBD2 (5 bases each). Germline V gene lookup returns CDR1 MNHNS and CDR2 SASEGT. With 7 bases removed from V and 6 bases from J, the gap between germline ends came to 16 bases. This CDR3 has 13 residues. CDR3 DNA sequence: TGTGCCAGCACCCGAACGTTCGGGACCGAGCAGTACTTC. It yields the protein CASTRTFGTEQYF.

This clonotype was counted a few times. A much larger clone is a single base away; this may be a read error. The chain employs TRBV6-1 and TRBJ2-5, with D tentatively TRBD1 or TRBD2 (5 bases each). Germline V gene lookup returns CDR1 MNHNS and CDR2 SASEGT. The CDR3 covers 15 residues. The ends were cut back, 5 bases at V and 4 bases at J, with 17 bases in the middle. CDR3 DNA: TGTGCCAGCAGTCTCCGGGACGAAGTACGAGAGACCCAGTACTTC. Translation: CASSLRDEVRETQYF.

This clonotype occurred a few times. The chain links TRBV2 to TRBJ1-4; D gene ambiguous. Germline lookup yields CDR1 SNHLY and CDR2 FYNNEI. The CDR3 covers 14 residues. V gave up 7 bases and J gave up 8 bases, with 17 bases separating them. For the CDR3, the DNA is TGTGCCAGCAAACTCTCCTCTTCAGGAGAAAAACTGTTTTTT. The encoded protein is CASKLSSSGEKLFF.

This clonotype was found many times. The DNA for the CDR3 is TGTGCCATCAGTGAGTCGCAAGGGGGCAGAAATACAGATACGCAGTATTTT. It is translated as CAISESQGGRNTDTQYF. V usage is TRBV10-3 and J usage is TRBJ2-3, with TRBD1 identical over 7 bases. CDR1 ENHRY and CDR2 SYGVKD come from the germline V gene. The CDR3 consists of 17 residues. J gave up 3 bases and V 0 bases, and 9 bases lay outside the gene matches.

This clonotype was seen repeatedly, ten times or more. The chain is built from TRBV5-1 and TRBJ1-2; the D is unclear. This CDR3 spans 15 amino acids. CDR1 is SGHRS, CDR2 YFSETQ, per germline. The V end was cut by 3 bases, the J end by 6 bases, with 18 bases between. The CDR3 bases are TGCGCCAGCAGCTCCAGGTTTGAAGGAGAGGATGGCTACACCTTC. The encoded protein is CASSSRFEGEDGYTF.

Ten or more counts support this clonotype. This chain links TRBV28 with TRBJ2-4, with 9 bases lining up with TRBD1. The CDR3 totals 16 residues. The germline gives CDR1 MDHEN, CDR2 SYDVKM. The trim removed 5 bases at V and 4 bases at J, leaving 9 bases unmatched. DNA for the CDR3: TGTGCCAGCAGTGCCTCCGGGACAGGGTTAAAAAACATTCAGTACTTC. Its protein is CASSASGTGLKNIQYF.

This clonotype was counted ten times or more. The chain uses TRBV5-1 and TRBJ2-1, with a weak D call TRBD2 (5 bases). The CDR3 is 16 residues long. The germline gives CDR1 SGHRS, CDR2 YFSETQ. Trimming took off 4 bases at V and 8 bases at J, with 22 bases between the two ends. CDR3 residues: CASSPLEGVVWDEQFF. CDR3 coding DNA: TGCGCCAGCAGCCCTCTTGAGGGAGTAGTCTGGGATGAGCAGTTCTTC.

This clonotype was picked up many times. The chain carries TRBV3-1 and TRBJ1-4; 8 bases match TRBD1. The CDR3 totals 15 residues. Germline V gene data show CDR1 as LGHDT and CDR2 as YNNKEL (reference sequence). Trimming cost V 4 bases and J 7 bases; bases outside gene matches: 8. The CDR3 loop reads CASSRTGQGGEKLFF. CDR3 in DNA: TGTGCCAGCAGCCGCACAGGACAGGGAGGTGAAAAACTGTTTTTT.

This clonotype was detected ten times or more. J is TRBJ2-1 and V is TRBV7-9, with TRBD2 matching over 11 bases. This CDR3 spans 19 amino acids. The germline CDR1 and CDR2 sequences are SEHNR and FQNEAQ (reference sequence). V gave up 3 bases and J gave up 7 bases; unmatched junction bases: 17. CDR3 DNA: TGTGCCAGCAGCTTCCCACTAGCGGGAGTCCTACTCACAAGGAATGAGCAGTTCTTC. Translating gives CASSFPLAGVLLTRNEQFF.

This clonotype has only a few counts. The V and J genes are TRBV5-6 and TRBJ2-7, with 11 bases that match TRBD2. The germline V gene has CDR1 SGHDT and CDR2 YYEEEE. With 1 base clipped from V and 1 base from J, the junction kept 13 bases outside the gene matches. The CDR3 spans 19 residues. Written as DNA, the CDR3 is TGTGCCAGCAGCTTGCTTGCTAGCGGGAGGTCGACGCCTTCCTACGAGCAGTACTTC. As protein: CASSLLASGRSTPSYEQYF.

The table lists this clonotype with many counts. The chain links TRBV2 to TRBJ1-2; unclear D gene. CDR1 is SNHLY and CDR2 is FYNNEI in the germline V gene. There are 13 residues in the CDR3. V dropped 3 bases and J dropped 1 base, with 6 bases sitting between them. The DNA for the CDR3 is TGTGCCAGCAGTGAGCAGGTTAACTATGGCTACACCTTC. This codes for CASSEQVNYGYTF. The complete variable domain, with remaining parts taken from reference TRBV2 and TRBJ1-2, reads EPEVTQTPSHQVTQMGQEVILRCVPISNHLYFYWYRQILGQKVEFLVSFYNNEISEKSEIFDDQFSVERPDGSNFTLKIRSTKLEDSAMYFCASSEQVNYGYTFGSGTRLTVV.

The J gene is TRBJ2-2, the V gene TRBV19, with D tentatively TRBD1 (6 bases). V lost 3 bases, J lost 1 base, and 12 bases lay in between. Germline assignment: CDR1 LNHDA and CDR2 SQIVND (reference sequence). The CDR3 totals 16 residues. For the CDR3, the DNA is TGTGCCAGTAGTATCCCACAGGGTAGGAACACCGGGGAGCTGTTTTTT. Encoded protein: CASSIPQGRNTGELFF.

The chain links TRBV10-2 to TRBJ2-1, with 10 positions matching TRBD1. The tail of the sequence fits TRBJ2-7 better, so the J call may be wrong. This CDR3 contains 16 residues. The germline V gene encodes CDR1 WSHSY and CDR2 SAAADI. The DNA for the CDR3 is TGCGCCAGCAGTGACGCGGGACAGGGGTACGTTTACGAGCAGTACTTC. Translated, it gives CASSDAGQGYVYEQYF.

The chain joins TRBV9 to TRBJ2-6; no definite D call. CDR1 SGDLS and CDR2 YYNGEE come from the germline V gene. The V end lost 5 bases, the J end lost 4 bases, and 4 bases lay between the germline ends. This CDR3 has 12 residues. CDR3 DNA: TGTGCCAGCAGTTTGGGGGCCAACGTCCTGACTTTC. It yields the protein CASSLGANVLTF.

V gene TRBV7-2 combines with J gene TRBJ2-2; no clear D. Germline lookup yields CDR1 SGHTA and CDR2 FQGNSA. The length of the CDR3 is 14 residues. V lost 4 bases and J 3 bases, leaving 9 bases between the germline ends. In nucleotides, the CDR3 is TGTGCCAGCAGCTCGGACGGAGACACCGGGGAGCTGTTTTTT. Translated: CASSSDGDTGELFF.

There are many counts of this clonotype. CDR3 amino acids: CASSYFRMVGGTEAFF. As DNA, the CDR3 is TGTGCCAGCAGTTACTTCCGGATGGTTGGTGGTACTGAAGCTTTCTTT. The chain has TRBV6-5 and TRBJ1-1; D remains unclear. This CDR3 has 16 residues. Per germline, CDR1 MNHEY and CDR2 SVGAGI. The ends were cut back, 1 base at V and 5 bases at J, with 17 bases in the middle.